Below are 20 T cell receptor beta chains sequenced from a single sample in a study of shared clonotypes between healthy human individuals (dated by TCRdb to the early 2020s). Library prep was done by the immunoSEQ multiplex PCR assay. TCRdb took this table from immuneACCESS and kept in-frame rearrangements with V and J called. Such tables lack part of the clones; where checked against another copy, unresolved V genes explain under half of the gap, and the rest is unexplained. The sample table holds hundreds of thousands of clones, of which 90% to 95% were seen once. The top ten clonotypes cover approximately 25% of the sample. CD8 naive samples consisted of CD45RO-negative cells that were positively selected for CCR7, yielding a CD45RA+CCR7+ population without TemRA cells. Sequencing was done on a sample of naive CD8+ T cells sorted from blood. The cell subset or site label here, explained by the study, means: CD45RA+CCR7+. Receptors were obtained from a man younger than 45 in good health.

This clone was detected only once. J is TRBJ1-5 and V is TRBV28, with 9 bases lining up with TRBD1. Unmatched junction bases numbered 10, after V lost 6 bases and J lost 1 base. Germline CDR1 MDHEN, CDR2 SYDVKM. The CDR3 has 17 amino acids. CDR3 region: CASRYLRDRESNQPQHF. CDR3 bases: TGTGCCAGCAGGTATCTCCGGGACAGGGAAAGCAATCAGCCCCAGCATTTT. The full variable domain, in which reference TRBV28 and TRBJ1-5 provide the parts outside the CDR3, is DVKVTQSSRYLVKRTGEKVFLECVQDMDHENMFWYRQDPGLGLRLIYFSYDVKMKEKGDIPEGYSVSREKKERFSLILESASTNQTSMYLCASRYLRDRESNQPQHFGDGTRLSIL.

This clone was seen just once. CDR3 protein: CASSTGFPYEQYF. Written as DNA, the CDR3 is TGTGCCAGCTCAACGGGGTTTCCCTACGAGCAGTACTTC. The chain joins TRBV18 to TRBJ2-7, with D perhaps TRBD2 (5 bases). V was clipped by 5 bases and J by 2 bases, with 10 bases between them. In germline, CDR1 is KGHSH, CDR2 LQKENI. There are 13 residues in the CDR3.

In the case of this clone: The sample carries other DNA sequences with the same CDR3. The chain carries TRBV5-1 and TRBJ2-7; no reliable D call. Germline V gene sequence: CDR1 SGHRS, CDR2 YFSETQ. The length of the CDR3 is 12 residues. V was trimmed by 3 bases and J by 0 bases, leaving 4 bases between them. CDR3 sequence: CASSSNSYEQYF. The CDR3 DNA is TGCGCCAGCAGCTCGAACTCCTACGAGCAGTACTTC.

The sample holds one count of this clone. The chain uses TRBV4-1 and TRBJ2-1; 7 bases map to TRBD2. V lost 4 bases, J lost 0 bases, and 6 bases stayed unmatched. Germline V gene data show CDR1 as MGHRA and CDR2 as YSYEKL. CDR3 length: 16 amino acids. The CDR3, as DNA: TGCGCCAGCAGCCCCACTAGCGAGAGCTCCTACAATGAGCAGTTCTTC. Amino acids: CASSPTSESSYNEQFF.

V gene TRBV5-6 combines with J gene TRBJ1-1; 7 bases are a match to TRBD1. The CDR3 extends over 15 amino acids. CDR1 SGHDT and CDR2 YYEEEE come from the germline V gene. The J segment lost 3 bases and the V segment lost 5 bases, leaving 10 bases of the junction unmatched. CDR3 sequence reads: CASSIGTGAYTEAFF. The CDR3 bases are TGTGCCAGCAGTATTGGCACAGGGGCCTACACTGAAGCTTTCTTT.

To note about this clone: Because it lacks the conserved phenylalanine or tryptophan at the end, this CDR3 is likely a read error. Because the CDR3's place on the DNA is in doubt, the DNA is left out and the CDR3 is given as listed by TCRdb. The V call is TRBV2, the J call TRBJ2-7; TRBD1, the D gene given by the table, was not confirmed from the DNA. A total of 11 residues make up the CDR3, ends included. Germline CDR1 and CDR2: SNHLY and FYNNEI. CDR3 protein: CASIRPGTQEI.

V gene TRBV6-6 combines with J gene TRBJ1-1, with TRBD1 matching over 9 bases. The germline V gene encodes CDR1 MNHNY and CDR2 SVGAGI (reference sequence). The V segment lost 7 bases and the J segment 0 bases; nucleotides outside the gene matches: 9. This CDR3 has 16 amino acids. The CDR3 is CASTPTQGALNTEAFF. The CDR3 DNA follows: TGTGCCAGCACCCCTACACAGGGGGCGCTGAACACTGAAGCTTTCTTT.

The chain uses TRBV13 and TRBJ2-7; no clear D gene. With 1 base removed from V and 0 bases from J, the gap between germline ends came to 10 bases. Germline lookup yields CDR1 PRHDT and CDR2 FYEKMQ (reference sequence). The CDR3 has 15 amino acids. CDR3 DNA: TGTGCCAGCAGCTTAGAGCAGATAGGCTCCTACGAGCAGTACTTC. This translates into CASSLEQIGSYEQYF.

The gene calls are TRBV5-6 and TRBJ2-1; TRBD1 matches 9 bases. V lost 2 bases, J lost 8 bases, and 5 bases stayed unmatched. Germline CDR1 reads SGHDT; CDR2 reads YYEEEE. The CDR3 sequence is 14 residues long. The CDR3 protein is CASSFSGTGYEQFF. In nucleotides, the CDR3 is TGTGCCAGCAGCTTCTCCGGGACAGGGTATGAGCAGTTCTTC.

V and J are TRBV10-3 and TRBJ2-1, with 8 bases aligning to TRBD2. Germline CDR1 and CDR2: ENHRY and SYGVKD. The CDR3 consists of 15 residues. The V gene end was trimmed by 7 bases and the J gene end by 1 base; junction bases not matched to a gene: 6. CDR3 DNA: TGTGCCATCACCTCGGGGGGGGTATCCTACAATGAGCAGTTCTTC. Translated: CAITSGGVSYNEQFF.

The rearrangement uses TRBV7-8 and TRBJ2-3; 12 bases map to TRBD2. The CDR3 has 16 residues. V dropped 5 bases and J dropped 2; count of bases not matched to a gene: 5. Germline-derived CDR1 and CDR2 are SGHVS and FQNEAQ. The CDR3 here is CASSTRLAGDTDTQYF. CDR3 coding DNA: TGTGCCAGCAGCACTCGACTAGCGGGAGACACAGATACGCAGTATTTT.

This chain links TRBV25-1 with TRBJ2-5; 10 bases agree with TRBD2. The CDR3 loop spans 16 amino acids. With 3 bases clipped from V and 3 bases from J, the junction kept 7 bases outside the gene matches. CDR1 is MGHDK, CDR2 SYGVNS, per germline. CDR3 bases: TGTGCCAGCAGTGACGCTAGCGGGAGAGGGAAAGAGACCCAGTACTTC. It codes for CASSDASGRGKETQYF.

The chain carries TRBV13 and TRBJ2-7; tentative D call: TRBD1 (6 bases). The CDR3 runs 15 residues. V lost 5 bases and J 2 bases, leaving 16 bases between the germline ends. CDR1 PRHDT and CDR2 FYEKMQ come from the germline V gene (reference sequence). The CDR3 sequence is CASSPRDTSPYEQYF. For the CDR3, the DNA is TGTGCCAGCAGCCCCCGGGACACAAGTCCCTACGAGCAGTACTTC.

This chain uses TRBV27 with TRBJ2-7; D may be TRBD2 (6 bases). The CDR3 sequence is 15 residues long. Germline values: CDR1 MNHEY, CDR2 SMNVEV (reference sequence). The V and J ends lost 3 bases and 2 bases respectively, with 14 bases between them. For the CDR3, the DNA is TGTGCCAGCAGTTTTGGTAAAACGGGGGCCTACGAGCAGTACTTC. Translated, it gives CASSFGKTGAYEQYF.

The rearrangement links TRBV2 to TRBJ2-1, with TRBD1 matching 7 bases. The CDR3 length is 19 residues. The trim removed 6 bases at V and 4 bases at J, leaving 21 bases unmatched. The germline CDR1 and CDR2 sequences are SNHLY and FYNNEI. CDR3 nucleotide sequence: TGTGCCAGCAGGGCTCCGGGGCAGTTCCATCCAGGGGGTTACAATGAGCAGTTCTTC. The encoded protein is CASRAPGQFHPGGYNEQFF. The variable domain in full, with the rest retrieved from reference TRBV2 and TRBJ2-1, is EPEVTQTPSHQVTQMGQEVILRCVPISNHLYFYWYRQILGQKVEFLVSFYNNEISEKSEIFDDQFSVERPDGSNFTLKIRSTKLEDSAMYFCASRAPGQFHPGGYNEQFFGPGTRLTVL.

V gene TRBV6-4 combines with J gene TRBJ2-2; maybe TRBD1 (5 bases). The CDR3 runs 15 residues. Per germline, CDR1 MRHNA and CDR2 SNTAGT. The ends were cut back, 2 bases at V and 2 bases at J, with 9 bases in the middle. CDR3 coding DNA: TGTGCCAGCAGTGACAGTGGGGCAAACACCGGGGAGCTGTTTTTT. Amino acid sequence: CASSDSGANTGELFF.

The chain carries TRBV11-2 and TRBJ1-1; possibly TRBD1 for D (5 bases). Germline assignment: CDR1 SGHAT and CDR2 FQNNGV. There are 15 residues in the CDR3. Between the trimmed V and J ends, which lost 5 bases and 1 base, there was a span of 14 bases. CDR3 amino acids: CASSGGRWGNTEAFF. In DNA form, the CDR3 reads TGTGCCAGCAGCGGGGGTAGGTGGGGGAACACTGAAGCTTTCTTT.

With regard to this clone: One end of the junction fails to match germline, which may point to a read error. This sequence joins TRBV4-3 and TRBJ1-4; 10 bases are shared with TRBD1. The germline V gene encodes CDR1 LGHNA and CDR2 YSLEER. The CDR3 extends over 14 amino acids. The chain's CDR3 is CASSEDRGLKKLFF. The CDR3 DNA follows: TGCGCCAGCAGCGAAGACAGGGGGCTCAAAAAACTGTTTTTT.

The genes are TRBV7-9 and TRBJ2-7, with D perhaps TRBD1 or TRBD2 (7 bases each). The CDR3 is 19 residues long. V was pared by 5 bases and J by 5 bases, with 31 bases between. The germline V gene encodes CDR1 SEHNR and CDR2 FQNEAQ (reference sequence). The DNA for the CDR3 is TGTGCCAGCAGCCATTCTGGGACAGACTCCTCGCGGGAGTCCCACGAGCAGTACTTC. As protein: CASSHSGTDSSRESHEQYF.

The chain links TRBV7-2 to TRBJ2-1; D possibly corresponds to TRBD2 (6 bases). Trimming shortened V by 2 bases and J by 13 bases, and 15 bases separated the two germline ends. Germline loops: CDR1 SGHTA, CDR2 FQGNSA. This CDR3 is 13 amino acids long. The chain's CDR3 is CASSLILREIQFF. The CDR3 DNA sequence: TGTGCCAGCAGCTTAATTTTGCGGGAAATCCAGTTCTTC.